A selection of T cell receptor beta chains follows, all from one sample in a study of shared clonotypes between healthy human individuals. Sequenced by immunoSEQ multiplex PCR; TCRdb stores in-frame clones only, minus some. Of approximately 320,000 clones in the sample, around 67% are singletons; the top ten hold around a tenth. The source material was memory CD4+ T cells sorted from blood. Receptor source: a man in his thirties or forties in good health. Each CDR3 is given with its conserved first and last residue. The order of the fields is V gene, J gene, clone size, CDR3 protein. Clone size is given for some rows only: seen once, a few or many times, or a class if the clone is expanded.

V gene: TRBV21-1
J gene: TRBJ2-3
clone size: .
CDR3 protein: CASSIYGLAGGPSTDTQYF

V gene: TRBV2
J gene: TRBJ1-1
clone size: .
CDR3 protein: CASSTPRQVKNTEAFF

V gene: TRBV7-2
J gene: TRBJ1-1
clone size: .
CDR3 protein: CASSLAKNTEAFF

V gene: TRBV4-3
J gene: TRBJ2-5
clone size: .
CDR3 protein: CASSQDWTGGETQYF

V gene: TRBV30
J gene: TRBJ2-1
clone size: .
CDR3 protein: CAWVGAGATLAGRPFYNEQFF

V gene: TRBV30
J gene: TRBJ2-3
clone size: many
CDR3 protein: CAWSLQNTDTQYF

V gene: TRBV9
J gene: TRBJ2-1
clone size: once
CDR3 protein: CASSQGTIREQFF

V gene: TRBV2
J gene: TRBJ2-7
clone size: .
CDR3 protein: CASTASSRYEQYF

V gene: TRBV2
J gene: TRBJ2-5
clone size: .
CDR3 protein: CASSEALQGHGQYF

V gene: TRBV7-9
J gene: TRBJ2-2
clone size: .
CDR3 protein: CANTDRGNTGELFF

V gene: TRBV2
J gene: TRBJ2-5
clone size: .
CDR3 protein: CASSDVGAETQYF

V gene: TRBV5-8
J gene: TRBJ2-5
clone size: once
CDR3 protein: CASSLGGRARETQYF

V gene: TRBV19
J gene: TRBJ2-6
clone size: .
CDR3 protein: CASRILTSSGANVLTF

V gene: TRBV11-2
J gene: TRBJ2-5
clone size: once
CDR3 protein: CASSRGQQETQYF

V gene: TRBV14
J gene: TRBJ1-5
clone size: .
CDR3 protein: CASSQDWGPQHF

V gene: TRBV28
J gene: TRBJ1-1
clone size: once
CDR3 protein: CASLGFQNTEAFF

V gene: TRBV5-8
J gene: TRBJ2-7
clone size: once
CDR3 protein: CASSLNSRAGGEYF

V gene: TRBV6-1
J gene: TRBJ2-7
clone size: few
CDR3 protein: CASGNGISYEQYF

V gene: TRBV27
J gene: TRBJ2-1
clone size: .
CDR3 protein: CASSRTSGPNEQFF

V gene: TRBV27
J gene: TRBJ2-5
clone size: .
CDR3 protein: CASSAQIQETQYF

V gene: TRBV30
J gene: TRBJ2-7
clone size: .
CDR3 protein: CAWSGGGSYEQYF

V gene: TRBV11-3
J gene: TRBJ2-5
clone size: .
CDR3 protein: CASSPGWGQTQYF

V gene: TRBV5-4
J gene: TRBJ2-7
clone size: .
CDR3 protein: CASSLLSGQGSYEQYF

V gene: TRBV11-3
J gene: TRBJ2-2
clone size: .
CDR3 protein: CASSLTGRAGELFF

V gene: TRBV19
J gene: TRBJ1-2
clone size: .
CDR3 protein: CASSIGTGFYGYTF

V gene: TRBV11-1
J gene: TRBJ2-2
clone size: few
CDR3 protein: CASSLRGRQPGELFF

V gene: TRBV10-3
J gene: TRBJ2-7
clone size: .
CDR3 protein: CAISGPGQGAQEQYF

V gene: TRBV7-9
J gene: TRBJ1-4
clone size: many
CDR3 protein: CASSLLTGGNEKLFF

V gene: TRBV5-4
J gene: TRBJ2-5
clone size: .
CDR3 protein: CASSLDRAGQETQYF

V gene: TRBV6-6
J gene: TRBJ2-3
clone size: .
CDR3 protein: CASSYHSRDDTDTQYF

V gene: TRBV7-8
J gene: TRBJ2-7
clone size: .
CDR3 protein: CASSQPGSGSYEQYF

V gene: TRBV27
J gene: TRBJ1-5
clone size: .
CDR3 protein: CASSLQGAIGSNQPQHF

V gene: TRBV28
J gene: TRBJ1-1
clone size: .
CDR3 protein: CASSTHGTEAFF

V gene: TRBV5-1
J gene: TRBJ2-3
clone size: once
CDR3 protein: CASGRQGMGTDTQYF

V gene: TRBV14
J gene: TRBJ2-7
clone size: .
CDR3 protein: CASRGSGTSPYEQYF

V gene: TRBV6-1
J gene: TRBJ2-1
clone size: .
CDR3 protein: CASRLTTAGGPVF

V gene: TRBV9
J gene: TRBJ2-3
clone size: .
CDR3 protein: CASSVERGGLKADTQYF

V gene: TRBV19
J gene: TRBJ2-2
clone size: .
CDR3 protein: CASSPRHSGRTPGELFF

V gene: TRBV7-2
J gene: TRBJ2-5
clone size: .
CDR3 protein: CASSLVSGSQETQYF

V gene: TRBV7-3
J gene: TRBJ2-2
clone size: .
CDR3 protein: CASSFEAGVGTGELFF

V gene: TRBV5-6
J gene: TRBJ2-7
clone size: once
CDR3 protein: CASSFGAGRNEQYF

V gene: TRBV5-1
J gene: TRBJ1-2
clone size: .
CDR3 protein: CASSPRQSYGYTF

V gene: TRBV7-8
J gene: TRBJ2-1
clone size: few
CDR3 protein: CASSLAPEANEQFF

V gene: TRBV28
J gene: TRBJ1-2
clone size: .
CDR3 protein: CASSFVSRSSYGYTF